This is a list of T cell receptor beta chains from one sample in a study of CD8+CD57+ T cells in acquired aplastic anemia. TCRdb redid the calling of the reads with MiXCR, one entry per CDR3 protein. This sample has about 160,000 distinct CDR3 sequences, with about 48% found just once. Sequences were obtained from sorted CD4+, CD8+, or CD8+CD57+ T cells (not recorded which) from PBMCs. These receptors came from a human donor with aplastic anemia. Each CDR3 is given without its conserved first and last residue. Not all rows give a size; the values are once, few, many and, for expanded clones, a class.

many	TRBV12-3/TRBV12-4	TRBJ1-2	ASTLTGTGFGGYT
many	TRBV25-1	TRBJ2-6	ASSERTSGANVLT
-	TRBV15	TRBJ2-5	ATSRRGFETQY
-	TRBV15	TRBJ2-2	ATSRLAGGMLGTGELF
few	TRBV7-3	TRBJ1-1	ASSLSKGAEAF
many	TRBV4-2	TRBJ2-3	ASSPPSGDTQY
-	TRBV7-7	TRBJ2-2	IGDSQTGELF
-	TRBV27	TRBJ2-1	ASSLGGSRSEQF
few	TRBV27	TRBJ2-5	ASSLTGGWETQY
-	TRBV10-3	TRBJ2-3	AIRGQGEDTQY
many	TRBV7-9	TRBJ1-2	ASSSGTAYGYT
-	TRBV5-5	TRBJ1-5	ASSLTILRPQH
-	TRBV2	TRBJ2-7	ASGPSGLFGRQY
many	TRBV7-9	TRBJ2-2	ASSSHDGELF
-	TRBV29-1	TRBJ2-2	SVEAANTGELF
many	TRBV7-8	TRBJ1-1	ASSFRGQSEAF
-	TRBV7-8	TRBJ1-6	ASSLPTYPGQGNSPLH
-	TRBV20-1	TRBJ2-3	SARALVGDRSTDTQY
many	TRBV9	TRBJ1-2	ASSVGSAGALYGYT
many	TRBV19	TRBJ1-3	ASSIRVGALPPGNTIY
many	TRBV6-4	TRBJ1-4	ASSDGTGKKKLF
-	TRBV2	TRBJ1-2	ASSRPEGLRGYT
many	TRBV6-4	TRBJ2-1	ASSHHGTAYNEQF
many	TRBV4-3	TRBJ1-1	ASSQRGNTEAF
many	TRBV12-3/TRBV12-4	TRBJ2-1	ASSPAAHDEQF
-	TRBV2	TRBJ1-2	ASSGQGGEYGYT
many	TRBV25-1	TRBJ2-6	ASSELDSFPGANVLT